Described below is a single T cell receptor (beta chain) sequence and its context. With random hexamers, reverse transcription was performed on roughly 0.45 to 1 ug of RNA. Across 54 Vbeta and 13 Jbeta, TCR beta CDR3 was amplified with immunoSEQ multiplex PCR. TCRdb reanalysed the immunoSEQ multiplex PCR reads using MiXCR and keeps one entry per CDR3 protein. The sample lists just over 80,000 distinct CDR3 sequences; just under 95% were seen once. The record originates from a study of CD8 T cells in Susac syndrome. The CDR3 is 12 amino acids. Germline assignment: CDR1 MNHEY and CDR2 SMNVEV (reference sequence). Between the trimmed V and J ends, which lost 6 bases and 3 bases, there was a span of 9 bases.

Source material: CD8+ T cells from PBMCs. The genes are TRBV27 and TRBJ2-7, with a possible D match to TRBD1 (6 bases). The TCR originated in a human donor in good health. Here the CDR3 DNA reads TGTGCCAGCAGGTCGGACAGCTACGAGCAGTACTTC. Protein product: CASRSDSYEQYF.